This TCR beta chain is drawn from a study of CD8 T cells in Susac syndrome. Per the germline V gene, CDR1 is SEHNR and CDR2 is FQNEAQ (reference sequence). CDR3 length: 13 residues. Trimming took 3 bases from V and 3 from J; bases not matched to a gene: 1. It was with random hexamers that 0.5 to 1 ug RNA was reverse transcribed. The TCR beta CDR3 was amplified by immunoSEQ multiplex PCR across 54 Vbeta, 13 Jbeta. MiXCR, applied by TCRdb to the immunoSEQ multiplex PCR reads, yields one record per CDR3 protein. Here the sample spans about 300,000 distinct CDR3 sequences, 70% to 90% being singletons. Comment on this clonotype: Its antigen is not identified.

Findings and caveats of the study: Regarding the TCR sequencing and HLA analysis, the study admitted that a relatively small number of individuals were involved.

High-throughput TCR beta sequencing covered peripheral CD8+ and CD4+ T cells. The chain carries TRBV7-9 and TRBJ1-1; 7 bases are a match to TRBD1. The source is a human donor with multiple sclerosis. The sequenced sample was CD8+ T cells from PBMCs. The CDR3 DNA reads TGTGCCAGCAGCTTTACAGGGGACACTGAAGCTTTCTTT. Its translation: CASSFTGDTEAFF.